Here is one T cell receptor beta chain with its context. CDR3 length: 16 amino acids. Germline CDR1 and CDR2: KGHSH and LQKENI. Trimming took off 4 bases at V and 3 bases at J, with 16 bases between the two ends. This sample is part of a study of regulatory T cells in long-lasting Graves disease. The TCR beta library used iRepertoire HTBI primers with Arm-PCR amplification of CDR3. TCRdb redid the calling of the multiplex PCR reads with MiXCR, one entry per CDR3 protein. The sample contains 450,000 or so distinct CDR3 sequences, 20% to 25% of which appear only once. Time point denoted: persistent/refractory GD, antithyroid drugs over 5 years with positive TRAb. PBMCs were the source of the RNA used for TCR sequencing.

This sequence joins TRBV18 and TRBJ1-3; a possible D gene is TRBD1 (5 bases). This clonotype was obtained from a female donor with Graves disease. The source material was peripheral blood mononuclear cells (PBMCs), sampled when the disease was refractory, from a patient treated with antithyroid drugs. CDR3 protein: CASSRTTAFSGNTIYF. CDR3 nucleotide sequence: TGTGCCAGCTCACGGACGACAGCTTTCAGTGGAAACACCATATATTTT.